This T cell receptor beta chain was sequenced in a study of regulatory T cells in long-lasting Graves disease. Arm-PCR of CDR3 regions and iRepertoire HTBI primers were the basis on which TCR beta libraries were built. TCRdb re-analysed the multiplex PCR reads in MiXCR, keeping a single row per CDR3 protein. The table records 500,000 or so distinct CDR3 sequences, 14% of them present only once. Time point noted: newly diagnosed GD, antithyroid drugs for less than 3 months. The TCR library was made from RNA extracted from PBMCs. This CDR3 has 15 residues. The V end lost 2 bases, the J end lost 0 bases, and 12 bases lay between the germline ends. The germline V gene has CDR1 SGHRS and CDR2 YFSETQ. This clonotype was seen repeatedly, ten times or more. This sample was also put to use in a study of T cells in Graves' hyperthyroidism and ophthalmopathy.

This clonotype was obtained from a woman aged 50 to 65 with Graves disease. The V call is TRBV5-1, the J call TRBJ2-7, with unresolved D. The specimen comprised peripheral blood mononuclear cells (PBMCs), sampled at new diagnosis, from a patient treated with antithyroid drugs. CDR3 residues: CASSLEGLGSYEQYF. The CDR3 region has the DNA TGCGCCAGCAGCTTAGAAGGGCTGGGCTCCTACGAGCAGTACTTC.